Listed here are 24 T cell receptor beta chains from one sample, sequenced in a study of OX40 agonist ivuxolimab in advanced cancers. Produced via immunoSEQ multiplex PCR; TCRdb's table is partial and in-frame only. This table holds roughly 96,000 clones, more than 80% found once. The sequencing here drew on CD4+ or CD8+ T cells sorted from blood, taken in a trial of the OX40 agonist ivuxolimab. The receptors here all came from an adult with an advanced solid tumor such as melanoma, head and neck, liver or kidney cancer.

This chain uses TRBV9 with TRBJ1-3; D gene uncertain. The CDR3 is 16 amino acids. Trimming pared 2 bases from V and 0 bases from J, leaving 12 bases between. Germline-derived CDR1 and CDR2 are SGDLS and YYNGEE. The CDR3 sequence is CASSVDRANSGNTIYF. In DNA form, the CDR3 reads TGTGCCAGCAGCGTTGACCGGGCCAACTCTGGAAACACCATATATTTT. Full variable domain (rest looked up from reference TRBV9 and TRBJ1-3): DSGVTQTPKHLITATGQRVTLRCSPRSGDLSVYWYQQSLDQGLQFLIQYYNGEERAKGNILERFSAQQFPDLHSELNLSSLELGDSALYFCASSVDRANSGNTIYFGEGSWLTVV.

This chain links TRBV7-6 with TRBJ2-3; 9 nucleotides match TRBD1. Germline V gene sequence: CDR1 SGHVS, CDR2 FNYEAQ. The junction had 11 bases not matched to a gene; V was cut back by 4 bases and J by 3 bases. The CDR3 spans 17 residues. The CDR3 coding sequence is TGTGCCAGCAGCTCTTGGGGACAGGGAGACGTTACAGATACGCAGTATTTT. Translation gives CASSSWGQGDVTDTQYF.

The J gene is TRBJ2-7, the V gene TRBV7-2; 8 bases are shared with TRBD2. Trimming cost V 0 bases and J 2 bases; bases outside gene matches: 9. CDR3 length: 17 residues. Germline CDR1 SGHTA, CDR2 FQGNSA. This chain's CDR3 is CASSLAAQRGSTYEQYF. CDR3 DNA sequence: TGTGCCAGCAGCTTAGCGGCCCAGCGGGGGAGCACCTACGAGCAGTACTTC.

The CDR3 reads CASSPPRGVAGEDTQYF. The DNA of the CDR3 is TGTGCCAGCAGCCCCCCCCGTGGAGTAGCGGGAGAGGATACGCAGTATTTT. This chain links TRBV9 with TRBJ2-3; 9 nucleotides agree with TRBD2. V lost 4 bases to trimming and J lost 6 bases; unmatched junction nucleotides: 15. Looked up from germline, CDR1 is SGDLS and CDR2 is YYNGEE. The CDR3 consists of 17 residues.

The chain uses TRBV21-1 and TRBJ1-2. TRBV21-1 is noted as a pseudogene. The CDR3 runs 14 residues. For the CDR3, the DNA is TGTGCCAGCAGCAACGGACCCAGAAACGATGGCTACACCTTC. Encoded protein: CASSNGPRNDGYTF.

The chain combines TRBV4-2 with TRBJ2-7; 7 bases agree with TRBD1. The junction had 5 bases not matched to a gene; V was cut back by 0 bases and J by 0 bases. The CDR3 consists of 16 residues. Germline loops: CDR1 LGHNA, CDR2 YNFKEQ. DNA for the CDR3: TGTGCCAGCAGCCAAGACCCTCGACAGGGCTCCTACGAGCAGTACTTC. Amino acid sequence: CASSQDPRQGSYEQYF.

The CDR3 loop reads CASSENSRYGYTF. CDR3 sequence (DNA): TGTGCCAGCAGTGAAAACTCTAGATATGGCTACACCTTC. The chain joins TRBV6-1 to TRBJ1-2, with no clear D. The CDR3 covers 13 residues. The V and J ends lost 2 bases and 5 bases respectively, with 9 bases between them. Germline CDR1 is MNHNS and CDR2 is SASEGT.

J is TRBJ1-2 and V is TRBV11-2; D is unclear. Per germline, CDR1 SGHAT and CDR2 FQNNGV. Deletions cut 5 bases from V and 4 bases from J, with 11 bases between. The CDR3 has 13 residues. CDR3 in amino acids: CASSPDISYGYTF. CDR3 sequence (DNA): TGTGCCAGCAGCCCCGACATATCCTATGGCTACACCTTC.

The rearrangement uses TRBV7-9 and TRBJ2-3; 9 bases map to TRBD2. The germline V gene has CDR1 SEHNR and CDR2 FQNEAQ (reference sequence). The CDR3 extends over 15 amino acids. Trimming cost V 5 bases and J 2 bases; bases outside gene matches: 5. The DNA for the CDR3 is TGTGCCAGCAGCCCCCGGACTAGCGACACAGATACGCAGTATTTT. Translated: CASSPRTSDTDTQYF. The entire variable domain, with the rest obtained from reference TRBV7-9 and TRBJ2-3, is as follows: DTGVSQNPRHKITKRGQNVTFRCDPISEHNRLYWYRQTLGQGPEFLTYFQNEAQLEKSRLLSDRFSAERPKGSFSTLEIQRTEQGDSAMYLCASSPRTSDTDTQYFGPGTRLTVL.

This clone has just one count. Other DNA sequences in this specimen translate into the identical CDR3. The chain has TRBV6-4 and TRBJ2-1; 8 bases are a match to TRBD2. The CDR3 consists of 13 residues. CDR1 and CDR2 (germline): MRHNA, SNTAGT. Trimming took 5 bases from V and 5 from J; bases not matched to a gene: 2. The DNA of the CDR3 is TGTGCCAGCAGTACGGGGGGGGACAATGAGCAGTTCTTC. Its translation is CASSTGGDNEQFF.

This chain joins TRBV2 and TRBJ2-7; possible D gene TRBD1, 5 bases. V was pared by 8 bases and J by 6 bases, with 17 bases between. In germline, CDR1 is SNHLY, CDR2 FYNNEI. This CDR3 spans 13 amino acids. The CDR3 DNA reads TGTGCCAGCGGTAAGGACATATGGGGCGAGCAGTACTTC. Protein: CASGKDIWGEQYF.

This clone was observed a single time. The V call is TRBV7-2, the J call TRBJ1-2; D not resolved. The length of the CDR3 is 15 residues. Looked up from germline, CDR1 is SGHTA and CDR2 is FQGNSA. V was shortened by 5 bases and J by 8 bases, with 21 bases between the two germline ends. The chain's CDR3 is CASSQDESGRGGYTF. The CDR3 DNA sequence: TGTGCCAGCAGCCAAGACGAATCCGGGCGAGGGGGCTACACCTTC. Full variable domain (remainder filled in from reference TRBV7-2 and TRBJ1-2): GAGVSQSPSNKVTEKGKDVELRCDPISGHTALYWYRQSLGQGLEFLIYFQGNSAPDKSGLPSDRFSAERTGGSVSTLTIQRTQQEDSAVYLCASSQDESGRGGYTFGSGTRLTVV.

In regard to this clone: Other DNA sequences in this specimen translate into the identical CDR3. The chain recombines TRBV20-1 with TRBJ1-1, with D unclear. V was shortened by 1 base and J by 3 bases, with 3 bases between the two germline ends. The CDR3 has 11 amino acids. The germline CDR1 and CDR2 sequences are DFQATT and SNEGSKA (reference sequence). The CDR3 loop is CSARGDTEAFF. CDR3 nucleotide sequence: TGCAGTGCTAGAGGAGACACTGAAGCTTTCTTT.

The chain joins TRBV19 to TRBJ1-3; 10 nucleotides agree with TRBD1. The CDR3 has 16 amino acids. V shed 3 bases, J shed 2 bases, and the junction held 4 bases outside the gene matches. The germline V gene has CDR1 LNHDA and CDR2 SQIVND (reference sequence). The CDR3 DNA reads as TGTGCCAGTAGTATCCCGGACAGGGGGACTGGAAACACCATATATTTT. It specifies CASSIPDRGTGNTIYF.

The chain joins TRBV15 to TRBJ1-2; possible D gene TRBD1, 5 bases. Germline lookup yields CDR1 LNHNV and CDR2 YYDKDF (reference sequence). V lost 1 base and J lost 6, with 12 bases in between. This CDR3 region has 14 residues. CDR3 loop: CATSRGAGWNGYTF. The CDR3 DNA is TGTGCCACCAGCAGAGGGGCAGGGTGGAATGGCTACACCTTC.

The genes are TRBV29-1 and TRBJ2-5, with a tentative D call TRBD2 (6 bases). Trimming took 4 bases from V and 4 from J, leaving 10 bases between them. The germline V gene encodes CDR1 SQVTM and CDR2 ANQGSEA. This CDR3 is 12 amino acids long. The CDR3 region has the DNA TGCAGCGTTGCCACGACTAGAGAGACCCAGTACTTC. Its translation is CSVATTRETQYF.

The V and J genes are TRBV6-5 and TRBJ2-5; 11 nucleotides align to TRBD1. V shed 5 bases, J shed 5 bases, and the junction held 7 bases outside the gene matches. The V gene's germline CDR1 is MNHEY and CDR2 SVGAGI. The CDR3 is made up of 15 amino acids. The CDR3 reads CASSPGQGARETQYF. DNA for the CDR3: TGTGCCAGCAGTCCAGGACAGGGGGCTCGGGAGACCCAGTACTTC.

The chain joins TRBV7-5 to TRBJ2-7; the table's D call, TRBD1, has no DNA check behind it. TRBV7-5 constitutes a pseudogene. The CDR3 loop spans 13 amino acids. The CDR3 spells CARSQGALYEQYF. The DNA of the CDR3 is TGTGCCAGAAGTCAGGGGGCACTCTACGAGCAGTACTTC.

This chain's CDR3 is CASGPRSPAYEQYF. The CDR3 DNA sequence: TGTGCCAGCGGGCCGAGGAGCCCGGCCTACGAGCAGTACTTC. The chain combines TRBV19 with TRBJ2-5; the D is unclear. The J call may be mistaken, given a closer DNA end match to TRBJ2-7. The CDR3 length is 14 residues. CDR1 LNHDA and CDR2 SQIVND come from the germline V gene (reference sequence).

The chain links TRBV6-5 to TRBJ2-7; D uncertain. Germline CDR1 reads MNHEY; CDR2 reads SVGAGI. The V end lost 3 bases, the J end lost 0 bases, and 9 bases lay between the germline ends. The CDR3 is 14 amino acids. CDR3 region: CASSYGLRSYEQYF. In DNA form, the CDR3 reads TGTGCCAGCAGTTATGGGCTGCGCTCCTACGAGCAGTACTTC.

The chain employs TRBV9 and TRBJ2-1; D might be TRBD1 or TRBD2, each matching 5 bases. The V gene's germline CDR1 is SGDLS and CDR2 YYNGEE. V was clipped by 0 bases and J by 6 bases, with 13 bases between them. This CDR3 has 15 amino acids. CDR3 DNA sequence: TGTGCCAGCAGCGTAGATGGGGGTAAGGCCAATGAGCAGTTCTTC. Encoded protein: CASSVDGGKANEQFF. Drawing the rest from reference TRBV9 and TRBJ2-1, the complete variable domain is DSGVTQTPKHLITATGQRVTLRCSPRSGDLSVYWYQQSLDQGLQFLIQYYNGEERAKGNILERFSAQQFPDLHSELNLSSLELGDSALYFCASSVDGGKANEQFFGPGTRLTVL.

Written as DNA, the CDR3 is TGTGCCAGCAGCTTAGAACGGCAAGAGACCCAGTACTTC. It specifies CASSLERQETQYF. The chain recombines TRBV7-2 with TRBJ2-5; D remains ambiguous. The germline CDR1 and CDR2 sequences are SGHTA and FQGNSA. The V end was cut by 1 base, the J end by 2 bases, with 5 bases between. The CDR3 covers 13 residues. The complete variable domain, with remaining parts taken from reference TRBV7-2 and TRBJ2-5, reads GAGVSQSPSNKVTEKGKDVELRCDPISGHTALYWYRQSLGQGLEFLIYFQGNSAPDKSGLPSDRFSAERTGGSVSTLTIQRTQQEDSAVYLCASSLERQETQYFGPGTRLLVL.

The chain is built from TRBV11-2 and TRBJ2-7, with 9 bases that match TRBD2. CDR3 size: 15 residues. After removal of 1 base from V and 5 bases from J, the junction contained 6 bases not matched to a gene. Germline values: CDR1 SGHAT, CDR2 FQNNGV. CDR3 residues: CASSLAIAGVHEQYF. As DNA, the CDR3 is TGTGCCAGCAGCTTAGCGATAGCGGGAGTTCACGAGCAGTACTTC.

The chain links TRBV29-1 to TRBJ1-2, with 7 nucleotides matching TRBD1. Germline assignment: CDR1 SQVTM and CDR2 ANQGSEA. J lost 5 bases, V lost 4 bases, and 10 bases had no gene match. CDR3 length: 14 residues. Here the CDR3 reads CSVGQGPSTYGYTF. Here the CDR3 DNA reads TGCAGCGTTGGACAGGGCCCATCAACTTATGGCTACACCTTC.